This record covers a single TCR beta chain. These data originate in a study of blood T cell repertoires in COVID-19. On the study more broadly: T cells, B-cell-depleted T cells, or PBMCs provided the cDNA or gDNA that served as material.

The assay was immunoSEQ multiplex PCR, and TCRdb's table has in-frame clones only and misses some. Among over 400,000 clones listed, more than 85% were seen once. V lost 5 bases, J lost 0 bases, and 2 bases stayed unmatched. Germline CDR1 LNHNV, CDR2 YYDKDF (reference sequence). The CDR3 has 15 amino acids. The specimen was PBMCs or T cells enriched from blood (not recorded which). The TCR originated in an older woman who had recovered from COVID-19. This rearrangement joins TRBV15 to TRBJ2-2, with 8 bases matching TRBD2. CDR3 region: CATSLGLANTGELFF. The DNA for the CDR3 is TGTGCCACCAGCCTGGGACTAGCGAACACCGGGGAGCTGTTTTTT.